The clone carrying this T cell receptor beta chain was recorded only once. The sample comes from a study of blood T cell repertoires in COVID-19. The germline gives CDR1 MRHNA, CDR2 SNTAGT. V shed 4 bases and J 7 bases; nucleotides not matched to a gene: 3. CDR3 length: 13 residues. The repertoire was sequenced with immunoSEQ multiplex PCR; TCRdb's copy has only in-frame clones and lacks some. The sample lists about 150,000 clones, around four fifths occurring once. The rearrangement uses TRBV6-4 and TRBJ2-1; 8 nucleotides align to TRBD1. This sequence originates from a human donor in a cohort sampled during active COVID-19. Sequencing was done on a sample of peripheral blood. CDR3 DNA: TGTGCCAGCAGTGCCGACAGGGGTAATGAGCAGTTCTTC. It codes for CASSADRGNEQFF.